The clone carrying this T cell receptor (beta chain) has only one observation. The CDR3 runs to 16 residues. From germline, CDR1 is MNHEY and CDR2 SVGEGT. V lost 6 bases, J lost 0 bases, and 10 bases stayed unmatched. The sample belongs to a study of blood T cell repertoires in COVID-19. Clones were read by immunoSEQ multiplex PCR, and TCRdb kept only the in-frame ones, dropping some. The sample contains roughly 260,000 clones, about nine tenths of which appear only once. The gene calls are TRBV6-2 or TRBV6-3 and TRBJ2-5; 7 bases fit TRBD2. The sample taken for sequencing was peripheral blood. The sequence came from a man aged 55 to 69 who had recovered from COVID-19. DNA for the CDR3: TGTGCCAGCAGCCTTCGGGGGAGGGGTGACCAAGAGACCCAGTACTTC. Its protein is CASSLRGRGDQETQYF.